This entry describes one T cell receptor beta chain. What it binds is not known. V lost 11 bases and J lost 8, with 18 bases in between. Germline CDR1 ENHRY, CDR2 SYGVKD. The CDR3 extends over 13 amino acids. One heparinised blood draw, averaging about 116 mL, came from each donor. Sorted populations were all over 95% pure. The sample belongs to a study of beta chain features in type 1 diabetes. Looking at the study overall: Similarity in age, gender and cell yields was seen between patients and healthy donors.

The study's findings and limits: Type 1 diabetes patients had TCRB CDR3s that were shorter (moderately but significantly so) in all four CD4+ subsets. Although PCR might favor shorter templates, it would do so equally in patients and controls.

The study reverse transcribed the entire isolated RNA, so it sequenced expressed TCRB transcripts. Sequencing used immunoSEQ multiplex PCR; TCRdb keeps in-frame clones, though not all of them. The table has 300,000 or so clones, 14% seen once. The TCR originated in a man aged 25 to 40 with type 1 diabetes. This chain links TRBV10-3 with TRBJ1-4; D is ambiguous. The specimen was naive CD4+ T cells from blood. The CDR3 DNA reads TGTGCCTCTAGGGAGGGCCCGGGAGAAAAACTGTTTTTT. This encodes CASREGPGEKLFF.